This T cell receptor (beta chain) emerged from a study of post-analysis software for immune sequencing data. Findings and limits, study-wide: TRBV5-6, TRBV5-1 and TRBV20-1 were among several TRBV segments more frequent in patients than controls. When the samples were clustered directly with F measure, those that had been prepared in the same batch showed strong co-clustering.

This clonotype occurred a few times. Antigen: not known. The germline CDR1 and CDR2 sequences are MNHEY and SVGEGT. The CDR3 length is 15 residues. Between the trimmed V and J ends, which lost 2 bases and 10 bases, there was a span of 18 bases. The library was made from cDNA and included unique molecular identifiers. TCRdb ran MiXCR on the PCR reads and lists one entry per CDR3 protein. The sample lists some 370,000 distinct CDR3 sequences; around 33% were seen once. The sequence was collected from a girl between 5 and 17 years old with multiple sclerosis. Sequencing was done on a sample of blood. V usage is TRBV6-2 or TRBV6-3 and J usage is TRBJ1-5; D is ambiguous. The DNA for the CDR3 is TGTGCCAGCAGTTACAAACCGGGGATCACTAAACCCCAGCATTTT. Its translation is CASSYKPGITKPQHF.